This TCR beta chain was identified in a study of blood T cell repertoires in COVID-19. In the study overall: There were acute and convalescent COVID-19 samples, and they came from the United States, Italy and Spain. T cells, B-cell-depleted T cells, or PBMCs supplied cDNA or gDNA.

This clone came up once. There are 14 residues in the CDR3. The germline CDR1 and CDR2 sequences are LNHDA and SQIVND (reference sequence). J lost 2 bases, V lost 3 bases, and 3 bases had no gene match. As originally analysed: How many nucleated cells were present was estimated from reference gene primer amplification. Sequencing was performed with immunoSEQ multiplex PCR; in TCRdb, only in-frame clones are kept and a portion is missing. V, J and clone size reflect that table, while D and trimming were determined from the DNA. The table lists about 110,000 clones, over 75% of them singletons. Sequenced: peripheral blood. The genes are TRBV19 and TRBJ1-2, with TRBD1 identical over 7 bases. The TCR sequence derives from a human donor in a cohort sampled during active COVID-19. The CDR3 bases are TGTGCCAGTAGTATCCCGGGACAGAACTATGGCTACACCTTC. Translation: CASSIPGQNYGYTF.